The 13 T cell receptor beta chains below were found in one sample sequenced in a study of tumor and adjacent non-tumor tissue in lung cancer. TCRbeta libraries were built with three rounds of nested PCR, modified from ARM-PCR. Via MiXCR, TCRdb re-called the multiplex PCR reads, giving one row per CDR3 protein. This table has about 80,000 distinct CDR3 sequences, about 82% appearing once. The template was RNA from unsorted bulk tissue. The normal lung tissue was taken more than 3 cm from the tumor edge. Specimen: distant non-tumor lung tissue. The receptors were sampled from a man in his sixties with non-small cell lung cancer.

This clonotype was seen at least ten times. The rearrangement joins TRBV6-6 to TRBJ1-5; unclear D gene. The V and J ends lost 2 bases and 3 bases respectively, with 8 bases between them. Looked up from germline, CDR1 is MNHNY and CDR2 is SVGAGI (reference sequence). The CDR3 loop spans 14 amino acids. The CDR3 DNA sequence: TGTGCCAGCAGTTACAATCACAACAATCAGCCCCAGCATTTT. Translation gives CASSYNHNNQPQHF.

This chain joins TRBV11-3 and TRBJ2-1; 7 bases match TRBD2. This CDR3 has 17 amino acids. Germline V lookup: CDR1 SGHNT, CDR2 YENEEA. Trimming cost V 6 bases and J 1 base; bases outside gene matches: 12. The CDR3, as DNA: TGTGCCAGCAGATCTCTAGGTGGGGGGGTGTCCTACAATGAGCAGTTCTTC. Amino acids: CASRSLGGGVSYNEQFF.

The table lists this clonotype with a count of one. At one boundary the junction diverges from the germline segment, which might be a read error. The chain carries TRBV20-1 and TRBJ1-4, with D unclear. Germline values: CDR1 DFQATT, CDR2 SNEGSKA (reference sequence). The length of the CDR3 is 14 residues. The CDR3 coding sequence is TGCAGTGCTAGACCCTTAGGAGAAAATGAAAAACTATTTTTT. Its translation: CSARPLGENEKLFF.

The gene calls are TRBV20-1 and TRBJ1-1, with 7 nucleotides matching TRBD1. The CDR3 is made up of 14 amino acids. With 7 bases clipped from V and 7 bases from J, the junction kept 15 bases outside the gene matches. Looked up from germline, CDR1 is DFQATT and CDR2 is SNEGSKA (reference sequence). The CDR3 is CSVTKTGHSGEAFF. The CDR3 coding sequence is TGCAGTGTTACCAAGACAGGGCACTCCGGTGAAGCTTTCTTT.

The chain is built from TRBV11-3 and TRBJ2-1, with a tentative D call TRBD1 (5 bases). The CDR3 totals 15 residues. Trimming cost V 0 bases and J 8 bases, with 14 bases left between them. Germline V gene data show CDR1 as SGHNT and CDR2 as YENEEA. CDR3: CASSLEGRPGDEQFF. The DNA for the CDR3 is TGTGCCAGCAGCTTAGAGGGGCGGCCAGGCGATGAGCAGTTCTTC.

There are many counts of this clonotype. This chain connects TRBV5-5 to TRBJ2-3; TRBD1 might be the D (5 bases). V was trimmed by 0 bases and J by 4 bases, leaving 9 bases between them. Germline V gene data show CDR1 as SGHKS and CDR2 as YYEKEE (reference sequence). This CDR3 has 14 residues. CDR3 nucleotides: TGTGCCAGCAGCTTGGAATGGGGCGCAGATACGCAGTATTTT. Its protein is CASSLEWGADTQYF.

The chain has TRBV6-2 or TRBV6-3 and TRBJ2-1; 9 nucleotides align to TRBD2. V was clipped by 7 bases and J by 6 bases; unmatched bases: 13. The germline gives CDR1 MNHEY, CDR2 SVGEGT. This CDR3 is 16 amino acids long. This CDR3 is CASMKGSGRQVNEQFF. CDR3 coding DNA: TGTGCCAGCATGAAGGGGAGCGGGAGGCAGGTCAATGAGCAGTTCTTC.

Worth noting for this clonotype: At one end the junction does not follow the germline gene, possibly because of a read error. CDR3 sequence: CAGQRTSGNEQYF. The CDR3 region has the DNA TGTGCCGGCCAAAGGACAAGTGGGAACGAACAGTACTTC. V and J are TRBV6-5 and TRBJ2-7, with D maybe TRBD1 (5 bases). The CDR3 sequence is 13 residues long. Germline CDR1 reads MNHEY; CDR2 reads SVGAGI.

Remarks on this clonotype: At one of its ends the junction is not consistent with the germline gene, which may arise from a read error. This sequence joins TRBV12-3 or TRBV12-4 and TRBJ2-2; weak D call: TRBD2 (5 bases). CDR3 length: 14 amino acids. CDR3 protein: CVSRPGSNTGELFF. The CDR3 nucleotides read TGTGTCAGCCGTCCCGGAAGCAACACCGGGGAGTTGTTTTTT.

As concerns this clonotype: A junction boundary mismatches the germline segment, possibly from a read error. CDR3 loop: CASSPSGGRNDQFF. In nucleotides, the CDR3 is TGTGCCAGCAGCCCTAGCGGGGGCCGCAATGATCAGTTCTTC. This chain uses TRBV7-3 with TRBJ2-1; 10 bases fit TRBD2. The CDR3 has 14 amino acids. CDR1 is SGHTA and CDR2 is FQGTGA in the germline V gene.

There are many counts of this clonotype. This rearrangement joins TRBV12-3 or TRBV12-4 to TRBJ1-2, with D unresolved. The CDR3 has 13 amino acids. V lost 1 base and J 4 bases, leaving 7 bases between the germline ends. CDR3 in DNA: TGTGCCAGCAGTTTAGTCCGAGGCTATGGCTACACCTTC. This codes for CASSLVRGYGYTF.

This chain's CDR3 is CASSFNWEQSQHF. CDR3 bases: TGTGCCAGCAGCTTTAACTGGGAACAGTCACAGCATTTT. This chain uses TRBV11-2 with TRBJ1-5; D is unclear. Trimming took 3 bases from V and 13 from J, leaving 16 bases between them. The CDR3 loop spans 13 amino acids. Germline V gene sequence: CDR1 SGHAT, CDR2 FQNNGV.

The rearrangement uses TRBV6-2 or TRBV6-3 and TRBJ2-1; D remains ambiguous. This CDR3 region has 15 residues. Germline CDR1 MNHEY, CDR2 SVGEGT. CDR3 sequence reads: CISSYPAVGPGEQFF. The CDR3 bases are TGTATCAGCAGTTATCCTGCGGTAGGGCCGGGTGAGCAGTTCTTC.